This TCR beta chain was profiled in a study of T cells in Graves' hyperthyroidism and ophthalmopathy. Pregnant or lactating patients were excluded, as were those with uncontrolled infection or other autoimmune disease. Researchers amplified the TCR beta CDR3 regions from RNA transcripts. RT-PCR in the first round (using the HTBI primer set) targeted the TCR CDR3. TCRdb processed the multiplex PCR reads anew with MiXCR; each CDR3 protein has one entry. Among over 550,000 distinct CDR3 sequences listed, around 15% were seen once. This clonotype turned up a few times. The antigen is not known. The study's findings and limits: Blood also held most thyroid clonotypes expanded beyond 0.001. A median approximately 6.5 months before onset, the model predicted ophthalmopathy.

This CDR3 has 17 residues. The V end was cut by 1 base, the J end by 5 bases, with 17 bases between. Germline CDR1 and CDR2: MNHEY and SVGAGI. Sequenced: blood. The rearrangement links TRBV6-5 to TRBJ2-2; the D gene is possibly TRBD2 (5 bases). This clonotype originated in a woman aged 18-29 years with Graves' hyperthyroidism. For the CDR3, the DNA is TGTGCCAGCAGTTACTTTCCGGGATCGATTGCTACCGGGGAGCTGTTTTTT. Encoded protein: CASSYFPGSIATGELFF.